The sequence of this T cell receptor (beta chain) was determined in a study of blood T cell repertoires in COVID-19. Study overall: The study drew acute and convalescent COVID-19 samples from the United States, Italy and Spain. PBMCs, B-cell-depleted T cells, or T cells provided the cDNA or gDNA that made up the material.

Authors' data handling: Estimation of nucleated cell counts was performed using reference gene primer amplification. Profiled with immunoSEQ multiplex PCR; TCRdb holds only in-frame clones, not every one. That table furnishes V, J and clone size, whereas the DNA furnished D and trimming. The sample has under 95,000 clones; 85% are singletons. The Seattle patients joined while their infection was active and were tracked longitudinally afterward. With 6 bases removed from V and 2 bases from J, the gap between germline ends came to 7 bases. The CDR3 has 12 residues. Germline CDR1 reads MDHEN; CDR2 reads SYDVKM.

The chain is built from TRBV28 and TRBJ1-1, with D unclear. The sample consisted of peripheral blood. This TCR derives from a man aged 45-65 years with COVID-19, enrolled during active disease. Written as DNA, the CDR3 is TGTGCCAGCAGGAGTTTAAACACTGAAGCTTTCTTT. This sequence encodes CASRSLNTEAFF.